This T cell receptor beta chain originates from a study of blood T cell repertoires in COVID-19. In the study overall: Acute-phase and convalescent COVID-19 samples originated in the United States, Italy and Spain.

Data came from immunoSEQ multiplex PCR; TCRdb stores just in-frame clones and leaves some out. The table includes roughly 85,000 clones, around 86% detected once. The CDR3 totals 13 residues. V shed 3 bases, J shed 3 bases, and the junction held 2 bases outside the gene matches. CDR1 and CDR2 from the germline V gene are SQVTM and ANQGSEA. The sample consisted of peripheral blood. This receptor was identified in a middle-aged man with active or convalescent COVID-19. The genes are TRBV29-1 and TRBJ2-1; the match to TRBD2 covers 7 bases. The chain's CDR3 is CSVEASGYNEQFF. In DNA form, the CDR3 reads TGCAGCGTTGAGGCTAGCGGCTACAATGAGCAGTTCTTC.